Here is one T cell receptor beta chain with its context. No antigen is known for it. Qualities for individual bases were not recorded, and no much larger clone is one base off. At the junction V is shortened by 1 base and J by 2 bases; bases outside the gene matches: 7. CDR1 SEHNR and CDR2 FQNEAQ are derived from the germline V gene (reference sequence). The CDR3 holds 16 amino acids from the cysteine to the phenylalanine. Just CDR3 DNA is preserved here, 48 bases in frame from base 1. The High Capacity cDNA Reverse Transcription Kit was used to reverse transcribe all of the isolated RNA, meaning that expressed TCRB transcripts were what got sequenced. Naive, central memory and regulatory T cell samples underwent deep immunoSEQ sequencing, averaging around 4 million total reads per sample. Sorted cells were lysed in RLT buffer and RNA was extracted with DNase-treated RNeasy Micro or Mini kits, depending on cell number. To prevent cross-contamination, each cell subset was processed individually, whereas patient and healthy donor samples were processed jointly. TCRB sequences were amplified from cDNA with the immunoSEQ multiplex PCR, producing 87-bp fragments spanning the CDR3 region. Sequencing of the amplicons was done on the Illumina HiSeq platform. On the study's bioinformatics: PCR bias was computationally corrected using synthetic template baselines, reads within Hamming distance 2 were collapsed, and singletons that could not be merged were discarded. Reads were aligned against IMGT so that V, D and J genes, CDR3 length and insertions or deletions at six rearrangement sites could be assigned. Clonotype counts were normalized to sorted cell number within each subset before computing true diversity and Gini coefficients with the tcR R package. Repertoire sharing was quantified using the overlap coefficient calculated on TCRB nucleotide sequences. As a proxy for the pre-selection repertoire, out-of-frame TCRB sequences from naive cells were analyzed. In its TCRdb copy, this immuneACCESS table keeps in-frame sequences only and misses some clones. Where compared with another copy, unresolved V genes explain less than half of these, and the others have no known cause. Clonal size and the V and J genes are those of that table, whereas D and trimming came from the DNA. The sample table shows approximately 280,000 clones, and approximately 16% are seen once. Together, the top ten hold roughly 0.015% of the sample.

This sample is part of a study of beta chain features in type 1 diabetes (dated by TCRdb to the late 2010s). In terms of the full investigation: Patients and healthy donors did not differ in mean age, gender distribution, total cell number or subset yield. Regulatory and stem cell-like memory subsets were obtained from only 8 patients and about 8 healthy donors, while naive and central memory subsets were obtained from all 30 or so donors. Across all samples, some 110,000,000 sorted cells were examined, and cell number per subset correlated strongly with RNA yield. The study compared TCRB repertoires of sorted circulating CD4+ T cell subsets between recently diagnosed type 1 diabetes patients and matched healthy donors.

The paper's findings and limits, for the study overall: At VDJ recombination sites, patients with type 1 diabetes made fewer insertions and deleted more nucleotides, a pattern implying thymic rearrangement abnormalities. The naive, central memory and regulatory TCRB repertoires appeared to resemble one another more closely among patients than among healthy donors. Because cDNA was sequenced instead of genomic DNA, highly expressing activated cells could be over-represented, though the groups showed no difference in activation or CD3 levels. A moderate but significant shortening of TCRB CDR3 length was observed in type 1 diabetes patients in all four CD4+ subsets. PCR may preferentially amplify shorter templates, but because patient and control samples were amplified and corrected together, any resulting skew would affect both groups equally. Only small numbers of individuals were included in the HLA sub-analyses, which left unresolved whether HLA type had any influence on TCRB rearrangement.

Each donor gave one peripheral blood draw, averaging approximately 110 mL, which was collected into heparinised tubes. Naive, central memory, regulatory and stem cell-like memory CD4+ T cells were sorted on a BD FACSAria II using a panel including CD45RO, CCR7, CD25, CD127, CD95 and CD27. Purity was above 95% for every sorted population. PBMCs were isolated right away by Lymphoprep density gradient centrifugation and were stained directly, without culture. To minimize batch effects, samples were stained and sorted in pairs, one healthy donor with one patient per experiment. The receptor was isolated from a man aged 18 to 30 with type 1 diabetes. The sample was naive CD4+ T cells from blood. In light of the paper, this sample's cell subset or site label describes: true naive CD4+ T cells. The chain is assembled from TRBV7-9 and TRBJ1-2, with 7 junctional bases fitting TRBD1. The bases are TGTGCCAGCAGCTTAGGACGCGGGACAGCGAACTATGGCTACACCTTC. Its protein is CASSLGRGTANYGYTF.